Each of the 3 T cell receptor beta chains below was sequenced from the same sample in a study of identical twins. TCRdb recomputed calls from the 5' RACE reads with MiXCR, one row per CDR3 protein. Of 600,000 to 850,000 distinct CDR3 sequences in the sample, 15% to 20% are singletons; the top ten hold 10% to 15%. Another study also made use of these data, one on T cells expressing NK-cell markers.

The material sequenced was PBMCs. The receptors were sampled from a woman between 18 and 29 years old in good health.

This chain uses TRBV15 with TRBJ2-7, with 12 bases fitting TRBD2. After removal of 5 bases from V and 2 bases from J, the junction contained 10 bases not matched to a gene. Germline V gene data show CDR1 as LNHNV and CDR2 as YYDKDF (reference sequence). This CDR3 is built from 17 residues. CDR3 amino acids: CATSLLPWTSGTYEQYF. The CDR3 nucleotides are TGTGCCACCAGCCTCCTCCCTTGGACTAGCGGGACCTACGAGCAGTACTTC.

V is TRBV6-1 and J is TRBJ2-7; D is uncertain. Trimming stripped 6 bases from V and 13 bases from J, with 22 bases between. The CDR3 contains 13 residues. Germline CDR1 is MNHNS and CDR2 is SASEGT. CDR3 nucleotides: TGTGCCAGCAGACCTTTACTTCGAGACTTTTGCTACTTC. Translating it yields CASRPLLRDFCYF.

The chain recombines TRBV5-1 with TRBJ2-3; D is ambiguous. Germline V gene lookup returns CDR1 SGHRS and CDR2 YFSETQ. Trimming shortened V by 2 bases and J by 0 bases, and 10 bases separated the two germline ends. There are 15 residues in the CDR3. CDR3: CASSFVKSSTDTQYF. For the CDR3, the DNA is TGCGCCAGCAGCTTCGTCAAATCTAGCACAGATACGCAGTATTTT.